This TCR beta chain came from a study of cytomegalovirus exposure and HLA in healthy donors (dated by TCRdb to about 2017). At the level of the whole study: According to an earlier analysis of 587 of the donors, 150 million to 200 million T cells yielded roughly 110 million unique TCR beta sequences and roughly 280 Gb of sequence data. Every discovery cohort repertoire had been produced on one sequencing platform. The study aimed to test whether signatures of past pathogen exposure could be identified by cataloging public T cell receptors. Donor age, sex, ethnicity and CMV serostatus were compiled alongside the repertoire data. Roughly five DR-DQ haplotypes were treated as single units for association and clustering because of strong linkage in the cohort. Rather than using new phenotypic data, the later analysis identified candidate immune exposures from TCR beta sequences and from how often those sequences occurred across donors. A separate validation cohort of roughly 130 different subjects was used in addition to the approximately 700-subject first cohort. Of the approximately 400 genotyped donors, 80% to 90% were placed in the genetic ancestry cluster associated with self-reported Caucasian donors. Typing coverage varied by locus: roughly 629-640 donors for A, B, C, DRB1 and DQB1; approximately 520 for DQA1; some 610 for DPA1; some 470 for DPB1. A later analysis re-examined previously published TCR beta repertoires from more than 650 donors and added high-resolution HLA genotyping to investigate patterns of TCR occurrence. An early release covering just under 650 HLA-typed donors comprised approximately 290 gigabases of sequencing data and around 80 million unique TCR sequences. An earlier analysis of some 600 of the donors applied high-throughput TCR beta sequencing to assess whether each TCR beta V gene segment acted as functional or pseudogenic. High-throughput TCR immunosequencing, statistical association of individual TCRs with disease status, and machine learning were combined to predict cytomegalovirus infection status. The study used immunosequencing to profile the T cell repertoires of 666 subjects and linked those repertoires to cytomegalovirus serostatus. In a later genetic analysis, genome-wide SNP genotypes for about 55% of the roughly 700 donors were used, and that subset was treated as a discovery cohort. Among roughly 400 genotyped donors of the cohort, an average of about 240,000 unique TCR beta nucleotide sequences was sequenced per donor, of which about 20% were non-productive. Class I and class II HLA loci were covered by the typing at four-digit resolution.

The library was obtained by the immunoSEQ multiplex PCR assay. For the multiplex PCR, a mixture combining 60 forward primers for TCR Vbeta segments and 13 reverse primers for TCR Jbeta segments was used. The CDR3 region of rearranged TCR beta genes was amplified from genomic DNA with a multiplex PCR assay. On the Illumina HiSeq System, the amplified TCR beta libraries were sequenced as 87-base-pair reads. Per the source publication's procedure: A later analysis counted tens of millions of unique TCR beta chains across the 650 to 700 repertoires, and 10 million to 12 million of these chains were shared by at least two donors. Raw reads were error-corrected and collapsed into unique sequences with a nearest-neighbor algorithm that merged closely related sequences to remove PCR and sequencing errors. V, D and J gene segments were assigned by aligning CDR3 sequences to IMGT reference sequences. For a sequence to be retained, at least a six-nucleotide match to both a V gene segment and a J gene segment was required. A rearrangement was called productive if the CDR3 had no stop codons and remained in frame with V and J, and every other rearrangement was called non-productive. CDR3 was defined according to IMGT convention as the region running from the second conserved V-encoded cysteine to the conserved J-encoded phenylalanine. In an earlier analysis of more than 550 of the donors, sequences lacking an unambiguous match to a single V gene segment were excluded. An earlier analysis of a few hundred of the donors called V segments functional above 56.7% productive rearrangements and segregating when the between-donor standard deviation exceeded 5%. A statistical classification framework was built to diagnose cytomegalovirus status from the catalog of TCR beta chain sequences. A later analysis assigned V and J genes by comparing TCR nucleotide sequences with IMGT/GENE-DB human TR gene sequences. The TCRdist pipeline was used in a later analysis to assign CDR3 sequences and most-parsimonious VDJ recombination scenarios. A later analysis defined each TCR beta chain by its CDR3 amino acid sequence plus V-gene family, and excluded reads lacking a unique V-gene family. A later analysis removed 500 to 650 highly shared, low-generation-probability nucleotide sequences to deal with suspected cross-contamination and a sequencing artifact. In a later analysis, a clonal expansion index for each public chain was calculated from normalized within-repertoire ranks of inferred template counts. A later analysis computed generation probabilities with a VDJ recombination model fitted to out-of-frame rearrangements, and checked the results against IGoR. In a later analysis, hypergeometric tests were used to score TCR-TCR, TCR-HLA and TCR-CMV co-occurrence, with a repertoire-size bias correction applied to TCR pairs. In a later analysis, false discovery rates were estimated by permuting HLA or CMV assignments 20 times. In a later analysis, co-occurring TCRs were grouped using DBSCAN, with TCRdist sequence similarity added in when clustering inside HLA-allele-positive subsets. Co-occurrence clustering excluded repertoires with fewer than 30,000 or more than 120,000 public chains, plus five with anomalous nucleotide sharing. TCRdb stores this immuneACCESS table with in-frame sequences only. Part of the clones is absent; in the studies checked, under half of the shortfall reflects unresolved V genes, and no reason is known for the rest. The DNA gave D and trimming, while V, J and clone size come from that table. In all, the sample holds 150,000 to 170,000 clones, and 60% to 80% of those were seen once. The ten largest clonotypes hold roughly 13% of the sample.

With regard to this clone: Its antigen is currently not known. The input lacks base qualities; no much larger clone sits a single base away.

The paper as a whole reports these results and caveats: Linkage disequilibrium might explain the correlated functional status among segregating V segments, but an unknown experimental factor could not be excluded. In vitro tests confirmed that a few of the cytomegalovirus-associated TCR beta chains recognize cytomegalovirus antigens. A further reported finding was that TCR beta sequences accurately predicted the HLA-A and HLA-B alleles for most subjects in the first cohort. An earlier analysis of some 590 of the donors showed that most TCR beta V segments appeared in productive rearrangements either about 87% or about 30% of the time, which broadly matched IMGT annotations. In a later analysis, the rate of TCR association differed among HLA loci, with DRB1 alleles having the most associated TCRs and HLA-C alleles having the fewest. The classifier was reported to diagnose cytomegalovirus status with high specificity and sensitivity in both the original cohort and the validation cohort. The sequencing pipeline was judged likely to have produced a cluster of highly shared sequence variants as a technical artifact. A total of around 150 TCR beta chains were listed by the study as associated with cytomegalovirus. An association between a missense DCLRE1C variant and V-gene and J-gene trimming of TCR beta chains was found in a later genetic analysis and replicated in an independent cohort. Because HLA typing was missing for some donors at each locus, association tests included only the typed subset. CMV serostatus was the only immune exposure information available for the cohort. Because counts were too low, approximately 15 rarely observed V segments, including chromosome 9 orphons, were excluded from the earlier analysis of 500 to 700 of the donors. According to a later analysis, most CMV-associated TCR beta chains appeared to be HLA-restricted, and the HLA associations seemed to be driven largely by CMV exposure. Compared with equally common non-associated chains, HLA-associated TCR beta chains in a later analysis were more clonally expanded and had lower generation probabilities. The 87-base-pair reads could not distinguish some IMGT-functional V segments, including TRBV6-2 and TRBV6-3, so those segments were excluded. This cohort had only TCR beta chains sequenced, and the lack of alpha or paired-chain data limited which features could be detected. Most TCR sequences were seen in very few donors, while some public TCRs were found in many individuals. Compared with the roughly 670-donor mean, donors in an Asian-associated ancestry cluster had fewer N-insertions in productive TCRs, according to a later genetic analysis. Specific HLA alleles were associated with 15,000 to 20,000 TCR beta sequences at a false discovery rate of 0.05 in a later analysis. The authors suggested that the approach could potentially be extended to other disease states and immunological phenotypes. Sequencing depth was assumed to be roughly uniform across donors in the presence/absence analyses, though that assumption may not hold. Several of the top co-occurrence clusters appeared to be linked to parvovirus B19, influenza, CMV and Epstein-Barr virus, according to a later analysis. When HLA alleles, especially DR and DQ, strongly co-occurred, attributing TCR associations to individual alleles was difficult.

The cysteine opens and the phenylalanine closes a CDR3 of 16 amino acids. Only the CDR3 DNA is retained, 48 bases long and in frame from the first base. V is pared back by 6 bases and J by 0 bases, with 12 bases lying between the germline termini. CDR1 and CDR2, looked up from the germline V gene, are MDHEN and SYDVKM. In total, approximately 700 healthy bone marrow donors made up the cohort. At the time of sampling, every cohort member was nominally healthy, though immune exposures that went unrecorded were likely present. The donor was CMV seropositive and was included in the group of 250 to 300 seropositive cohort members. A peripheral blood sample was collected from each donor, and TCR beta sequencing was performed on peripheral blood mononuclear cells. Genomic DNA extraction from the blood cell samples was performed with the Qiagen DNeasy Blood Extraction Kit.

Sequenced: PBMCs. The sequence links TRBV28 to TRBJ2-6; a confident D gene designation cannot be given. This sequence was found in a man aged 25 to 40 in good health and CMV-seropositive. The CDR3 is CASSAKLRSGANVLTF. The sequenced DNA: TGTGCCAGCAGCGCCAAACTCCGCTCTGGGGCCAACGTCCTGACTTTC.